This T cell receptor beta chain came from a study of radiotherapy plus CTLA-4 blockade in lung cancer. Assay used: immunoSEQ multiplex PCR; TCRdb lists only in-frame clones, some missing. The sample has 84,000 or so clones; around 86% are singletons. This CDR3 comprises 14 residues. The trim removed 5 bases at V and 5 bases at J, leaving 7 bases unmatched. CDR1 MNHNY and CDR2 SVGAGI come from the germline V gene (reference sequence). The chain uses TRBV6-6 and TRBJ2-5; 8 nucleotides align to TRBD2. The clonotype was recovered from a human donor with non-small cell lung cancer that progressed on radiotherapy plus ipilimumab. The source was peripheral blood, collected from a patient treated with radiotherapy plus ipilimumab. CDR3 sequence reads: CASSPTGGRETQYF. The CDR3 coding sequence is TGTGCCAGCAGTCCCACGGGGGGGCGTGAGACCCAGTACTTC.